The 20 T cell receptor beta chains reported below all come from one sample, sequenced in a study of PD-1 blockade in classical Hodgkin lymphoma. Every single patient, without exception, relapsed after autologous stem cell transplantation, and brentuximab vedotin exposure varied. Here immunoSEQ multiplex PCR was the method, and the copy in TCRdb shows in-frame clones only, minus some. The sample lists 50,000 to 75,000 clones, more than 70% seen once, with roughly an eighth in the top ten. This specimen consisted of peripheral blood mononuclear cells (PBMCs), obtained at baseline. Receptors originate from a human donor with classical Hodgkin lymphoma.

The chain uses TRBV12-5 and TRBJ1-1; D unresolved. This CDR3 contains 13 residues. V gave up 6 bases and J gave up 9 bases, with 17 bases separating them. The germline CDR1 and CDR2 sequences are LGHNT and FRNRAP. The CDR3 nucleotides are TGTGCTAGTGGCCTACGCCCCGGGTCTAAAGCTTTCTTT. Its protein product is CASGLRPGSKAFF.

The J gene is TRBJ1-1, the V gene TRBV18, with 7 bases matching TRBD1. V lost 0 bases to trimming and J lost 1 base; unmatched junction nucleotides: 2. This CDR3 contains 15 residues. Germline V lookup: CDR1 KGHSH, CDR2 LQKENI. The CDR3 DNA reads TGTGCCAGCTCACCACCGGCAGGGGGGAACACTGAAGCTTTCTTT. Protein sequence: CASSPPAGGNTEAFF.

The CDR3 sequence: CASTGQGLYEQYF. The CDR3 nucleotides read TGTGCCAGCACCGGACAGGGATTGTACGAGCAGTACTTC. The chain has TRBV2 and TRBJ2-7; 8 nucleotides match TRBD1. With V trimmed by 7 bases and J by 4 bases, 6 bases remained unmatched. Germline values: CDR1 SNHLY, CDR2 FYNNEI. The CDR3 spans 13 residues. The full variable domain, its missing parts supplied by reference TRBV2 and TRBJ2-7, is EPEVTQTPSHQVTQMGQEVILRCVPISNHLYFYWYRQILGQKVEFLVSFYNNEISEKSEIFDDQFSVERPDGSNFTLKIRSTKLEDSAMYFCASTGQGLYEQYFGPGTRLTVT.

This clone was counted a single time. Its ends do not fully match the called genes, so a read error is possible. This chain links TRBV5-6 with TRBJ1-2, with a possible D match to TRBD1 (5 bases). The germline CDR1 and CDR2 sequences are SGHDT and YYEEEE. The CDR3 sequence is 11 residues long. The DNA of the CDR3 is TGTGCCAGCAGCCGTACCGGGGCCCCACACTTC. Its protein product is CASSRTGAPHF.

CDR3 loop: CASKKEGGFGDGYTF. CDR3 in DNA: TGTGCCAGCAAGAAAGAGGGGGGCTTTGGCGATGGCTACACCTTC. This chain links TRBV7-2 with TRBJ1-2; TRBD1 is a possible D gene (6 bases). This CDR3 has 15 residues. The germline V gene has CDR1 SGHTA and CDR2 FQGNSA. Trimming pared 7 bases from V and 6 bases from J, leaving 21 bases between.

The chain links TRBV6-1 to TRBJ1-4; no definite D call. Germline V gene sequence: CDR1 MNHNS, CDR2 SASEGT. The CDR3 sequence is 14 residues long. Trimming shortened V by 5 bases and J by 0 bases, and 7 bases separated the two germline ends. This chain's CDR3 is CASSQVATNEKLFF. The CDR3 DNA reads as TGTGCCAGCAGTCAGGTAGCAACTAATGAAAAACTGTTTTTT.

This chain joins TRBV14 and TRBJ2-2, with a weak D call TRBD2 (6 bases). Trimming took 5 bases from V and 6 from J, leaving 13 bases between them. CDR3 length equals 14 residues. Germline loops: CDR1 SGHDN, CDR2 FVKESK. The CDR3 loop reads CASSTRLDAGELFF. CDR3 bases: TGTGCCAGCAGCACAAGACTAGACGCCGGGGAGCTGTTTTTT.

The V call is TRBV5-1, the J call TRBJ1-3; tentative D call: TRBD1 (5 bases). Germline values: CDR1 SGHRS, CDR2 YFSETQ. The CDR3 covers 17 residues. V shed 1 base and J shed 0 bases, with 14 bases lying between them. CDR3 sequence reads: CASSLPGGGFSGNTIYF. The CDR3 DNA is TGCGCCAGCAGCTTGCCTGGTGGGGGATTCTCTGGAAACACCATATATTTT.

The gene calls are TRBV19 and TRBJ2-1; 10 nucleotides align to TRBD2. The CDR3 covers 18 residues. With V trimmed by 7 bases and J by 6 bases, 18 bases remained unmatched. From germline, CDR1 is LNHDA and CDR2 SQIVND (reference sequence). This CDR3 is CASTRWLAGAPRPNEQFF. CDR3 DNA: TGTGCCAGTACCCGGTGGCTAGCGGGGGCCCCACGCCCCAATGAGCAGTTCTTC.

V is TRBV7-8 and J is TRBJ1-3; 7 bases fit TRBD1. V shed 3 bases, J shed 3 bases, and the junction held 5 bases outside the gene matches. Germline V gene lookup returns CDR1 SGHVS and CDR2 FQNEAQ. The CDR3 loop spans 15 amino acids. CDR3 amino acids: CASSFFDRVGNTIYF. CDR3 sequence (DNA): TGTGCCAGCAGCTTTTTCGACAGGGTTGGAAACACCATATATTTT.

This rearrangement joins TRBV5-6 to TRBJ2-6; perhaps TRBD1 as D (6 bases). CDR1 and CDR2 (germline): SGHDT, YYEEEE. The CDR3 loop spans 18 amino acids. With 1 base removed from V and 3 bases from J, the gap between germline ends came to 17 bases. The CDR3 region is CASSLLRQEVLGANVLTF. CDR3 nucleotides: TGTGCCAGCAGCTTGTTGAGACAGGAAGTACTTGGGGCCAACGTCCTGACTTTC. The full variable domain, in which reference TRBV5-6 and TRBJ2-6 provide the parts outside the CDR3, is DAGVTQSPTHLIKTRGQQVTLRCSPKSGHDTVSWYQQALGQGPQFIFQYYEEEERQRGNFPDRFSGHQFPNYSSELNVNALLLGDSALYLCASSLLRQEVLGANVLTFGAGSRLTVL.

The table lists this clone with a count of one. The rearrangement joins TRBV7-6 to TRBJ1-5; tentatively, D is TRBD1 (5 bases). The CDR3 consists of 15 residues. Germline V CDR1 and CDR2: SGHVS, FNYEAQ. Trimming pared 3 bases from V and 2 bases from J, leaving 11 bases between. In nucleotides, the CDR3 is TGTGCCAGCAGCTTGTTTCGAGGGGGCAATCAGCCCCAGCATTTT. It encodes CASSLFRGGNQPQHF. The entire variable domain, with the rest obtained from reference TRBV7-6 and TRBJ1-5, is as follows: GAGVSQSPRYKVTKRGQDVALRCDPISGHVSLYWYRQALGQGPEFLTYFNYEAQQDKSGLPNDRFSAERPEGSISTLTIQRTEQRDSAMYRCASSLFRGGNQPQHFGDGTRLSIL.

The chain recombines TRBV4-2 with TRBJ2-1; D is perhaps TRBD1 or TRBD2 (5 bases each). Germline CDR1 is LGHNA and CDR2 is YNFKEQ. Trimming removed 0 bases from V and 1 base from J, with 7 bases in between. CDR3 length equals 15 residues. The CDR3 coding sequence is TGTGCCAGCAGCCAAGAATGGGGGTCCTACAATGAGCAGTTCTTC. Its translation: CASSQEWGSYNEQFF.

The CDR3 reads CASRPGTGTEYEQYF. The CDR3 DNA sequence: TGTGCCAGCAGGCCCGGGACAGGGACTGAATACGAGCAGTACTTC. The V gene is TRBV6-6, the J gene TRBJ2-7; TRBD1 matches at 9 bases. This CDR3 is 15 amino acids long. Trimming at V came to 6 bases and at J to 4 bases, leaving 10 bases not matched to a gene. Germline loops: CDR1 MNHNY, CDR2 SVGAGI (reference sequence).

The gene calls are TRBV6-5 and TRBJ1-5, with 7 nucleotides matching TRBD1. The CDR3 runs to 16 residues. Per germline, CDR1 MNHEY and CDR2 SVGAGI. Germline trimming cut 4 bases from V and 1 base from J; bases unmatched to any gene: 7. CDR3 in amino acids: CASSSNRGSSNQPQHF. The DNA of the CDR3 is TGTGCCAGCAGTTCCAACAGGGGTTCGAGCAATCAGCCCCAGCATTTT.

This chain links TRBV27 with TRBJ1-5, with D maybe TRBD1 (5 bases). Germline V gene lookup returns CDR1 MNHEY and CDR2 SMNVEV (reference sequence). The CDR3 loop spans 14 amino acids. The V end lost 3 bases, the J end lost 2 bases, and 8 bases lay between the germline ends. This CDR3 is CASSLVGGNQPQHF. DNA for the CDR3: TGTGCCAGCAGTTTGGTAGGGGGCAATCAGCCCCAGCATTTT.

The chain is built from TRBV18 and TRBJ2-7; 9 bases map to TRBD1. In germline, CDR1 is KGHSH, CDR2 LQKENI. The CDR3 covers 15 residues. V lost 2 bases to trimming and J lost 3 bases; unmatched junction nucleotides: 5. The chain's CDR3 is CASSPGTGLNYEQYF. In nucleotides, the CDR3 is TGTGCCAGCTCACCAGGGACAGGGTTAAACTACGAGCAGTACTTC.

The gene calls are TRBV21-1 and TRBJ1-2; whether TRBD1, the table's D call, matches the DNA was not checked. TRBV21-1 is a pseudogene segment. This CDR3 has 13 amino acids. The CDR3 sequence: CASAPTENYGYTF. CDR3 nucleotides: TGTGCCAGCGCGCCTACAGAGAACTATGGCTACACCTTC.

The chain joins TRBV5-1 to TRBJ2-6, with D maybe TRBD2 (6 bases). CDR3 size: 16 residues. V was shortened by 2 bases and J by 0 bases, with 9 bases between the two germline ends. Looked up from germline, CDR1 is SGHRS and CDR2 is YFSETQ. The CDR3 loop is CASSLGGASGANVLTF. CDR3 nucleotides: TGCGCCAGCAGCTTAGGAGGGGCCTCTGGGGCCAACGTCCTGACTTTC.

This chain links TRBV9 with TRBJ1-2, with a possible D match to TRBD1 (6 bases). The CDR3 extends over 16 amino acids. V lost 0 bases, J lost 4 bases, and 16 bases lay in between. Germline V gene sequence: CDR1 SGDLS, CDR2 YYNGEE. The CDR3 sequence: CASSVGGTPPTYGYTF. As DNA, the CDR3 is TGTGCCAGCAGCGTAGGGGGGACACCACCGACCTATGGCTACACCTTC. Together with reference TRBV9 and TRBJ1-2, the CDR3 gives the full variable domain: DSGVTQTPKHLITATGQRVTLRCSPRSGDLSVYWYQQSLDQGLQFLIQYYNGEERAKGNILERFSAQQFPDLHSELNLSSLELGDSALYFCASSVGGTPPTYGYTFGSGTRLTVV.